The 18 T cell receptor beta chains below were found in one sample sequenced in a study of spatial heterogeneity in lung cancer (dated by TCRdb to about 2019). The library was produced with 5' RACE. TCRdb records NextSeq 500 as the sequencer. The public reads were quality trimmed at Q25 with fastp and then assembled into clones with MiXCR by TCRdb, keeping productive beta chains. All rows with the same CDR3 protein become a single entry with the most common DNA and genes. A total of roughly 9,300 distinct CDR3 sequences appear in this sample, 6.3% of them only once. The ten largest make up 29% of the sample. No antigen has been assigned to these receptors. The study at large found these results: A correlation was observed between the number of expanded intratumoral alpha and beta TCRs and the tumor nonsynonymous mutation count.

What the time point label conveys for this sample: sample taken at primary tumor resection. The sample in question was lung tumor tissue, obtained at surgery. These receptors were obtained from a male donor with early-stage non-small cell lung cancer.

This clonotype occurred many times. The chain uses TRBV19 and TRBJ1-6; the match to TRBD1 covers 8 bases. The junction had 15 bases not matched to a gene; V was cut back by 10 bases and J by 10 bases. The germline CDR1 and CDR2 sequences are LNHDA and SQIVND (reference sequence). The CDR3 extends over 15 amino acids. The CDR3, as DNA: TGTGCCACGGATAGCCGAGGACAGGGAAACTCACCCCTCCACTTT. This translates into CATDSRGQGNSPLHF.

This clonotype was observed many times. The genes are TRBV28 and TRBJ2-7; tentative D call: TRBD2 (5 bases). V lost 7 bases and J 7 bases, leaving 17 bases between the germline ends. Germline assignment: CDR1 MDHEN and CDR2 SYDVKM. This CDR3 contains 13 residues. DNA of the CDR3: TGTGCCAGCAATCCGGACTTACTCCGGGAGCAGTACTTC. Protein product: CASNPDLLREQYF.

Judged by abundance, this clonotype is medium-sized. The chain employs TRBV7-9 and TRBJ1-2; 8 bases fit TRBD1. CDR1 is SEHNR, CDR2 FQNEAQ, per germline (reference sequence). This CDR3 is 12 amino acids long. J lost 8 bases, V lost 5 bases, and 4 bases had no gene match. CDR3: CASSPTGEGYTF. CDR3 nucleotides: TGTGCCAGCAGCCCGACAGGGGAGGGCTACACCTTC. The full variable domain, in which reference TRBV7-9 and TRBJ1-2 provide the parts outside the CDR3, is DTGVSQNPRHKITKRGQNVTFRCDPISEHNRLYWYRQTLGQGPEFLTYFQNEAQLEKSRLLSDRFSAERPKGSFSTLEIQRTEQGDSAMYLCASSPTGEGYTFGSGTRLTVV.

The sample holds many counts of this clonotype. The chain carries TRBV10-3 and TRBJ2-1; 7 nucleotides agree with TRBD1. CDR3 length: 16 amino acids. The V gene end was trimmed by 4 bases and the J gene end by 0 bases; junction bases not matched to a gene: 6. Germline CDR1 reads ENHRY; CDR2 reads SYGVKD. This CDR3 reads CAISVRGPSSYNEQFF. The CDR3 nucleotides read TGTGCCATCAGTGTTAGGGGGCCGAGCTCCTACAATGAGCAGTTCTTC.

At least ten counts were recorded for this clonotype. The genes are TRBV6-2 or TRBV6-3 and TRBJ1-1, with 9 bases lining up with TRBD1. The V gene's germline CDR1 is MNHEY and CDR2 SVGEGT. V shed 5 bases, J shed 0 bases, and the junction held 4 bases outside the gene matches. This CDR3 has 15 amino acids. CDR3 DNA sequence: TGTGCCAGCAGTCCCGGGACAGGGATGAACACTGAAGCTTTCTTT. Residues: CASSPGTGMNTEAFF.

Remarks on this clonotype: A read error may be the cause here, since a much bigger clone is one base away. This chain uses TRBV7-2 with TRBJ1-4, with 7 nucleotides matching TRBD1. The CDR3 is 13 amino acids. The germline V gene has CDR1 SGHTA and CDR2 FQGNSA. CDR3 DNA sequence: TGTGACAGCAGCCAACAGGGGCGTGAAAAACTGTTTTTT. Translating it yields CDSSQQGREKLFF.

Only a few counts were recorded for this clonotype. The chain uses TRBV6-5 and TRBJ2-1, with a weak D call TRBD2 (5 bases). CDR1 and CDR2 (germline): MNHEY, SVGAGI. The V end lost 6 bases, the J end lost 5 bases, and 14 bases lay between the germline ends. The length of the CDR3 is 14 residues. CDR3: CASRSTGGHNEQFF. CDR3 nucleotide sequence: TGTGCCAGCAGATCGACTGGAGGCCACAATGAGCAGTTCTTC.

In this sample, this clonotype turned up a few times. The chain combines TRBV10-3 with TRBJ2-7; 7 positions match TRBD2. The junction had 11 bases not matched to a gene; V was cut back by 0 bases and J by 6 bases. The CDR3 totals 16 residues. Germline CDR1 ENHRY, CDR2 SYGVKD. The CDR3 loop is CAISESLSGGGGEQYF. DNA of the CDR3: TGTGCCATCAGTGAGTCTCTTTCGGGGGGTGGAGGCGAGCAGTACTTC.

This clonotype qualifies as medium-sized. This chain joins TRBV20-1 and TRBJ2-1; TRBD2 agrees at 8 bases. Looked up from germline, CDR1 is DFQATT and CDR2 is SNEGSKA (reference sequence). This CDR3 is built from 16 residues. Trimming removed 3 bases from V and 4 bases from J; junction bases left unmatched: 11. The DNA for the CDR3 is TGCAGTGCTAGTAGTGGGAGGAGCGGGAGATACAATGAGCAGTTCTTC. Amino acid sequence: CSASSGRSGRYNEQFF.

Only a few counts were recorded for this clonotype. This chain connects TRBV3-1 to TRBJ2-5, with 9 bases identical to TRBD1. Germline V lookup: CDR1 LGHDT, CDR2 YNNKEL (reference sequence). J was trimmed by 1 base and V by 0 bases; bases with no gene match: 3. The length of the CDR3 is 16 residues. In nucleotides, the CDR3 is TGTGCCAGCAGCCAAGAAGGGACAGGGTCCCAAGAGACCCAGTACTTC. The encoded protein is CASSQEGTGSQETQYF.

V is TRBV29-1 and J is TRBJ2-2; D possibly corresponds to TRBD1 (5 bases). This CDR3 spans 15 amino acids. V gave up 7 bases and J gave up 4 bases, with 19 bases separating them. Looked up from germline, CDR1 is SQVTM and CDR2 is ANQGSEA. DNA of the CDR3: TGCAGCGCGATTACCGGACAAATATTCACCGGGGAGCTGTTTTTT. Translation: CSAITGQIFTGELFF.

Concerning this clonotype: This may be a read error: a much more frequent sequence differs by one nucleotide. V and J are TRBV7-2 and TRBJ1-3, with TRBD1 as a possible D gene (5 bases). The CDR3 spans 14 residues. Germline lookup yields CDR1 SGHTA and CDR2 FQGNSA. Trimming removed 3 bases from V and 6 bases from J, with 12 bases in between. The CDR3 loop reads CASSLGRRENTIYF. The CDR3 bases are TGTGCCAGCAGCTTGGGGCGTCGGGAAAACACCATATATTTT. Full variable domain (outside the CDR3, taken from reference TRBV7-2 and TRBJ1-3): GAGVSQSPSNKVTEKGKDVELRCDPISGHTALYWYRQSLGQGLEFLIYFQGNSAPDKSGLPSDRFSAERTGGSVSTLTIQRTQQEDSAVYLCASSLGRRENTIYFGEGSWLTVV.

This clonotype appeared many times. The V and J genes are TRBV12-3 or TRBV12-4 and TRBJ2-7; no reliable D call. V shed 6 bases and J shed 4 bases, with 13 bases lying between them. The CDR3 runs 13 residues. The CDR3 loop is CASSLSIKYEQYF. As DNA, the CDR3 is TGTGCCAGCAGCCTCAGTATTAAATACGAGCAGTACTTC.

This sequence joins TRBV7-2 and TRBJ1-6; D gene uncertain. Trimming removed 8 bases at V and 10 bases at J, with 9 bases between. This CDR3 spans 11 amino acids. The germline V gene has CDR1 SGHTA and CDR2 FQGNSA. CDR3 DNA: TGTGCCAGCTCCAACGGCTCACCCCTCCACTTT. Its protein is CASSNGSPLHF.

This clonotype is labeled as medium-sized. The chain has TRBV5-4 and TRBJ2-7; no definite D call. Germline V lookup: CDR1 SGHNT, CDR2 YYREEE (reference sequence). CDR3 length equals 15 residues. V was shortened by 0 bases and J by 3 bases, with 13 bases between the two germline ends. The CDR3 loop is CASSLGGMSDYEQYF. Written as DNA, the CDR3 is TGTGCCAGCAGCTTGGGGGGAATGTCCGACTACGAGCAGTACTTC.

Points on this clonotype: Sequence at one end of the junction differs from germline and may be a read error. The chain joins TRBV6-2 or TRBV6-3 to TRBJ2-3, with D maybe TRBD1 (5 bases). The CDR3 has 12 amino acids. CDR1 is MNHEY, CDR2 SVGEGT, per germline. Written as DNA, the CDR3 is TGTGCCAGCAGGCCGGACACATATACGCAGTATTTT. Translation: CASRPDTYTQYF.

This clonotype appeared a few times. CDR3 DNA sequence: TGCGCCAGCAGCTCGGGACTAGCGGGGTATCCCTTCTTC. It specifies CASSSGLAGYPFF. J is TRBJ2-1 and V is TRBV5-1; TRBD2 agrees at 13 bases. V lost 3 bases, J lost 16 bases, and 7 bases stayed unmatched. The length of the CDR3 is 13 residues. CDR1 is SGHRS, CDR2 YFSETQ, per germline.

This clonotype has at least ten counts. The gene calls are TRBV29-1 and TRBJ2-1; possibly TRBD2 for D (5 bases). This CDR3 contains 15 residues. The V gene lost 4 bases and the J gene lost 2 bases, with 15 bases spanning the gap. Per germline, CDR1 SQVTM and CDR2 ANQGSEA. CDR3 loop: CSVASTRPTYNEQFF. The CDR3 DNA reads TGCAGCGTTGCCTCAACTAGACCCACCTACAATGAGCAGTTCTTC.